These T cell receptor beta chains were read from a single sample in a study of blood T cell repertoires in COVID-19. Assay: immunoSEQ multiplex PCR; the TCRdb copy retains only in-frame clones and omits some. The sample holds about 490,000 clones, 70% to 90% seen once. The sequenced material came from peripheral blood. The receptors originated from a human donor in a cohort sampled during active COVID-19. Each CDR3 is given with its conserved first and last residue. Fields, in order: CDR3 protein, CDR3 DNA, V gene, CDR3 length, D gene, clone size, J gene. A D gene is named only where the DNA matches it firmly. Clone size is shown for a subset of rows, as once, few, many or a class of expanded clone.

CASSPILGGANPAFF,TGTGCCAGCAGCCCTATCCTGGGGGGGGCTAATCCAGCTTTCTTT,TRBV7-2,15,.,.,TRBJ1-1
CASSQESPTGRTEAFF,TGTGCCAGCAGCCAAGAATCCCCGACAGGGAGGACTGAAGCTTTCTTT,TRBV14,16,TRBD1,.,TRBJ1-1
CASGLSGTSAYNEQFF,TGTGCCAGCGGCTTAAGCGGGACTAGCGCTTACAATGAGCAGTTCTTC,TRBV7-3,16,TRBD2,.,TRBJ2-1
CAWAQDGTYEQYF,TGTGCCTGGGCCCAGGACGGGACCTACGAGCAGTACTTC,TRBV30,13,.,.,TRBJ2-7
CASSWTGAGANVLTF,TGTGCCAGCAGTTGGACCGGGGCTGGGGCCAACGTCCTGACTTTC,TRBV27,15,.,.,TRBJ2-6
CASSRTGDETQYF,TGTGCCAGCAGCCGTACAGGGGACGAGACCCAGTACTTC,TRBV28,13,TRBD1,.,TRBJ2-5
CASSQEGAGGPQTYF,TGTGCCAGCAGCCAAGAAGGGGCAGGGGGGCCCCAGACGTACTTC,TRBV3-1/TRBV3-2,15,.,.,TRBJ2-7
CATSETGSTGELFF,TGTGCCACCAGTGAGACAGGGTCCACCGGGGAGCTGTTTTTT,TRBV24-1,14,TRBD1,.,TRBJ2-2
CASSLALGNTEAFF,TGTGCCAGCAGCTTGGCTCTAGGGAACACTGAAGCTTTCTTT,TRBV5-4,14,.,.,TRBJ1-1
CASSRSGGATEAFF,TGTGCCAGCTCACGAAGCGGGGGAGCCACTGAAGCTTTCTTT,TRBV18,14,.,.,TRBJ1-1
CASSLTGGGRHNEQFF,TGCGCCAGCAGCTTAACGGGGGGAGGTAGGCACAATGAGCAGTTCTTC,TRBV5-1,16,TRBD2,.,TRBJ2-1
CASSSSGRAADTQYF,TGTGCCAGTAGTTCCAGCGGGAGGGCCGCAGATACGCAGTATTTT,TRBV19,15,TRBD2,.,TRBJ2-3
CASTPTGGTYEQYF,TGTGCCAGCACCCCGACAGGGGGGACCTACGAGCAGTACTTC,TRBV7-9,14,TRBD1,.,TRBJ2-7
CASSILIRETQYF,TGTGCCAGTAGTATTTTAATCCGGGAGACCCAGTACTTC,TRBV19,13,.,.,TRBJ2-5
CASIWGVLNNEQFF,TGTGCCAGCATTTGGGGCGTTTTGAACAATGAGCAGTTCTTC,TRBV6-5,14,.,few,TRBJ2-1
CASSPTGTVKEKLFF,TGTGCCAGCTCCCCAACCGGGACAGTGAAGGAAAAACTGTTTTTT,TRBV27,15,TRBD1,.,TRBJ1-4
CASSSGTGDLNYGYTF,TGTGCCAGCAGCTCAGGGACAGGGGATCTTAACTATGGCTACACCTTC,TRBV7-6,16,TRBD1,.,TRBJ1-2
CASSPDVTGAAGNTIYF,TGTGCCAGCAGCCCCGATGTGACAGGCGCAGCTGGAAACACCATATATTTT,TRBV7-2,17,.,.,TRBJ1-3
CASSFGLAGGYEQYF,TGTGCCAGCAGCTTCGGTCTAGCGGGAGGGTACGAGCAGTACTTC,TRBV7-2,15,TRBD2,once,TRBJ2-7
CASSLGGLAGSDEQYF,TGTGCCAGCAGCTTGGGAGGACTAGCGGGAAGTGACGAGCAGTACTTC,TRBV5-4,16,TRBD2,once,TRBJ2-7
CASSFWTSVTDTQYF,TGTGCCAGCAGTTTCTGGACTAGCGTGACAGATACGCAGTATTTT,TRBV28,15,TRBD2,.,TRBJ2-3
CASSAPGGTEAFF,TGCGCCAGCAGCGCTCCGGGCGGGACTGAAGCTTTCTTT,TRBV5-1,13,.,.,TRBJ1-1
CASSEAGALPHQPQHF,TGTGCCAGCAGTGAGGCAGGGGCCCTTCCTCATCAGCCCCAGCATTTT,TRBV2,16,.,.,TRBJ1-5
CASSPSLAGEGEQYF,TGTGCCAGCAGCCCCTCTCTAGCGGGGGAAGGGGAGCAGTACTTC,TRBV9,15,TRBD2,.,TRBJ2-7
CASSLAGVGTNEQFF,TGTGCCAGCAGCTTAGCGGGAGTGGGAACCAATGAGCAGTTCTTC,TRBV7-9,15,.,.,TRBJ2-1
CASSLAFRTEAFF,TGTGCCAGCAGCTTAGCCTTTAGAACTGAAGCTTTCTTT,TRBV7-2,13,.,.,TRBJ1-1
CASSLDRGNEKLFF,TGTGCCAGCAGCTTAGATAGGGGTAATGAAAAACTGTTTTTT,TRBV7-2,14,.,once,TRBJ1-4
CAWSAGLAGDSSYNEQFF,TGTGCCTGGAGTGCAGGACTAGCGGGTGACAGCTCCTACAATGAGCAGTTCTTC,TRBV30,18,TRBD2,.,TRBJ2-1
CATSRDPTAYISYEQYF,TGTGCCACCAGCAGAGATCCGACAGCCTATATCTCCTACGAGCAGTACTTC,TRBV15,17,.,.,TRBJ2-7
CASSRDRGVYEQYF,TGTGCCAGCAGTCGCGACAGGGGGGTCTACGAGCAGTACTTC,TRBV2,14,TRBD1,.,TRBJ2-7
CASSQGMGRTRNTEAFF,TGCGCCAGCAGCCAAGGGATGGGCAGGACAAGGAACACTGAAGCTTTCTTT,TRBV4-1,17,.,.,TRBJ1-1
CASRDLAGGSYNEQFF,TGTGCCAGCAGGGATCTAGCGGGAGGCTCCTACAATGAGCAGTTCTTC,TRBV28,16,TRBD2,.,TRBJ2-1
CASSPLDRGGYGYTF,TGTGCCAGTAGTCCGTTGGACAGGGGGGGTTATGGCTACACCTTC,TRBV19,15,TRBD1,.,TRBJ1-2
CASSKGQGTGGYTF,TGTGCCAGCAGCAAGGGACAGGGAACGGGCGGCTACACCTTC,TRBV5-4,14,TRBD1,.,TRBJ1-2
CAWSVISGTEAFF,TGTGCCTGGAGTGTCATTTCCGGCACTGAAGCTTTCTTT,TRBV30,13,.,.,TRBJ1-1
CASPWTGAYEQYF,TGTGCCAGCCCCTGGACAGGGGCCTACGAGCAGTACTTC,TRBV21-1,13,.,.,TRBJ2-7
CASSVAGRGPDTQYF,TGTGCCAGCAGCGTAGCCGGGAGGGGCCCAGATACGCAGTATTTT,TRBV9,15,TRBD2,.,TRBJ2-3
CASRRQGEAGELFF,TGTGCCAGCAGGAGACAGGGGGAGGCCGGGGAGCTGTTTTTT,TRBV14,14,TRBD1,few,TRBJ2-2
CASSGQALNTEAFF,TGTGCCAGCAGTGGGCAGGCCTTGAACACTGAAGCTTTCTTT,TRBV2,14,.,.,TRBJ1-1
CASSSIRGGRRADTQYF,TGTGCCAGTAGCTCAATACGCGGCGGGAGGAGGGCAGATACGCAGTATTTT,TRBV19,17,TRBD2,.,TRBJ2-3
CASSRNEAGGPGTQYF,TGCGCCAGCAGCCGCAACGAGGCGGGAGGGCCGGGTACGCAGTATTTT,TRBV4-3,16,TRBD2,once,TRBJ2-3
CASSSGQGVDTIYF,TGCGCCAGCAGCTCCGGACAGGGGGTCGACACCATATATTTT,TRBV5-1,14,TRBD1,.,TRBJ1-3
CASSLDSVGGLPGELFF,TGTGCCAGCAGCTTGGACTCTGTGGGAGGGCTCCCCGGGGAGCTGTTTTTT,TRBV5-4,17,TRBD2,.,TRBJ2-2
CASSKGLGSDTQYF,TGCGCCAGCAGCAAGGGACTAGGAAGCGATACGCAGTATTTT,TRBV5-1,14,TRBD2,.,TRBJ2-3
CSVEDSGGRSTDTQYF,TGCAGCGTTGAAGATTCTGGAGGCCGCAGCACAGATACGCAGTATTTT,TRBV29-1,16,.,.,TRBJ2-3
CASSSGDFNRDRGPPNIQYF,TGTGCCAGCAGTTCCGGGGACTTCAACCGGGACAGGGGACCCCCAAACATTCAGTACTTC,TRBV28,20,TRBD1,.,TRBJ2-4
CASSLVGSSPPNTEAFF,TGTGCCAGCAGCTTAGTCGGGTCCTCACCACCGAACACTGAAGCTTTCTTT,TRBV7-2,17,.,few,TRBJ1-1
CASSLGTEPNYGYTF,TGTGCCAGCAGCTTAGGGACAGAACCTAACTATGGCTACACCTTC,TRBV7-9,15,.,few,TRBJ1-2
CASSSNRGEEKLFF,TGTGCCAGCAGCTCGAACAGGGGAGAAGAAAAACTGTTTTTT,TRBV5-4,14,TRBD1,.,TRBJ1-4
CAWSVNRVNTEAFF,TGTGCCTGGAGTGTTAACAGGGTGAACACTGAAGCTTTCTTT,TRBV30,14,.,.,TRBJ1-1
CASSPAPGHAMNTEAFF,TGTGCCAGTAGTCCAGCTCCGGGACACGCCATGAACACTGAAGCTTTCTTT,TRBV19,17,.,.,TRBJ1-1
CALLPRLANEQYF,TGTGCCTTGCTCCCCCGACTAGCCAACGAGCAGTACTTC,TRBV30,13,TRBD2,few,TRBJ2-7
CASRGGANVLTF,TGTGCCAGCCGAGGTGGGGCCAACGTCCTGACTTTC,TRBV19,12,.,once,TRBJ2-6
CASSRGTSGGFNEQFF,TGTGCCAGCAGCCGGGGGACTAGCGGTGGCTTCAATGAGCAGTTCTTC,TRBV5-4,16,TRBD2,.,TRBJ2-1